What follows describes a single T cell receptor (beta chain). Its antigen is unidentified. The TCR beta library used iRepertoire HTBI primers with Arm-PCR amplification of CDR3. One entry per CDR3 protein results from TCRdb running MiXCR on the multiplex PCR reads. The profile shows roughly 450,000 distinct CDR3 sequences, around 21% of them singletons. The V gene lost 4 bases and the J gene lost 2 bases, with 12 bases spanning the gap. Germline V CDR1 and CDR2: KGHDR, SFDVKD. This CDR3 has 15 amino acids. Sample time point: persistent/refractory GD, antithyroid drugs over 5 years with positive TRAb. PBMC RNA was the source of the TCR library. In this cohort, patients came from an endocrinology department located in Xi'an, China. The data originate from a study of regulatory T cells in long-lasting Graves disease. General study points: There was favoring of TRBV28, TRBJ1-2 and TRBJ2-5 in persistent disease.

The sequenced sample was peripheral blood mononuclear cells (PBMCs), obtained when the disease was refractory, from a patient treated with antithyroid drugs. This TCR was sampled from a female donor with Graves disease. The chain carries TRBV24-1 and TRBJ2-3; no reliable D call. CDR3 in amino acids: CATSDNVLATDTQYF. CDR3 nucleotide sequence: TGTGCCACCAGTGACAACGTCCTCGCCACAGATACGCAGTATTTT.